The 21 T cell receptor beta chains listed next were all sequenced from one sample in a study of vaccination and CD4 T cells after COVID-19. The treatment was: approximately nine-day PBMC culture with coronavirus spike peptide pools or control peptides (ViraFEST assay). What these receptors recognize is not known. Cultured CD4+ T-cell DNA underwent Oncomine TCR Beta short-read sequencing. TCRdb used MiXCR to reprocess the PCR reads, holding one entry per CDR3 protein. The repertoire has roughly 11,000 distinct CDR3 sequences, about 50% of them found once; the top ten carry about 30%. The sample consisted of CD4+ T cells from blood, cultured in vitro. These receptors were obtained from a human donor who had recovered from COVID-19.

The genes are TRBV6-1 and TRBJ2-5; 8 nucleotides agree with TRBD1. The V segment lost 4 bases and the J segment 4 bases; nucleotides outside the gene matches: 5. The CDR3 runs to 14 residues. From germline, CDR1 is MNHNS and CDR2 SASEGT. CDR3 region: CASSGQGAPETQYF. The CDR3 region has the DNA TGTGCCAGCAGTGGGCAGGGGGCTCCAGAGACCCAGTACTTC.

The rearrangement joins TRBV12-3 or TRBV12-4 to TRBJ2-5; tentatively, D is TRBD2 (6 bases). The V end was cut by 7 bases, the J end by 0 bases, with 12 bases between. The CDR3 extends over 14 amino acids. The chain's CDR3 is CASTPGRYQETQYF. The CDR3 DNA is TGTGCCAGCACCCCAGGGAGGTACCAAGAGACCCAGTACTTC.

This clonotype has a handful of counts. The rearrangement joins TRBV11-3 to TRBJ2-5; D is ambiguous. V dropped 5 bases and J dropped 4 bases, with 11 bases sitting between them. The CDR3 totals 13 residues. Germline V gene lookup returns CDR1 SGHNT and CDR2 YENEEA. This CDR3 reads CASSQLGGETQYF. CDR3 nucleotide sequence: TGTGCCAGCAGCCAGCTTGGCGGAGAGACCCAGTACTTC.

The rearrangement links TRBV18 to TRBJ2-5; D could derive from TRBD1 or TRBD2 (5 bases each). V was cut by 2 bases and J by 5 bases, with 9 bases left in between. The CDR3 is made up of 13 amino acids. Germline CDR1 and CDR2: KGHSH and LQKENI. DNA for the CDR3: TGTGCCAGCTCACCAAGGGACGGTGAGACCCAGTACTTC. Its translation is CASSPRDGETQYF.

V is TRBV20-1 and J is TRBJ2-7, with D uncertain. The CDR3 is made up of 12 amino acids. Germline V gene data show CDR1 as DFQATT and CDR2 as SNEGSKA (reference sequence). Trimming removed 0 bases from V and 0 bases from J, with 3 bases in between. The CDR3 protein is CSARDDSYEQYF. Written as DNA, the CDR3 is TGCAGTGCTAGAGATGACTCCTACGAGCAGTACTTC.

V gene TRBV12-3 or TRBV12-4 combines with J gene TRBJ1-5; no firm D call. The CDR3 is 13 residues long. V gave up 7 bases and J gave up 9 bases, with 16 bases separating them. CDR3 in amino acids: CASTLGSGRPQHF. The CDR3 coding sequence is TGTGCCAGCACCTTAGGTTCGGGGAGGCCCCAGCATTTT.

This clonotype showed up just a few times. This rearrangement joins TRBV19 to TRBJ2-3; 8 bases are shared with TRBD1. The CDR3 sequence is 14 residues long. Unmatched junction bases numbered 5, after V lost 3 bases and J lost 6 bases. The V gene's germline CDR1 is LNHDA and CDR2 SQIVND (reference sequence). The CDR3 region is CASSISGGGDTQYF. CDR3 DNA: TGTGCCAGTAGTATCTCAGGGGGCGGCGATACGCAGTATTTT.

This chain links TRBV7-3 with TRBJ2-7, with 11 bases matching TRBD1. The CDR3 loop spans 14 amino acids. V trimming: 5 bases; J trimming: 4 bases; junction bases outside the gene matches: 4. Germline values: CDR1 SGHTA, CDR2 FQGTGA. The CDR3 reads CASSPGTGGYEQYF. The CDR3 coding sequence is TGTGCCAGCAGCCCCGGGACAGGGGGTTACGAGCAGTACTTC.

The V call is TRBV6-2 or TRBV6-3, the J call TRBJ1-5; D unresolved. V shed 3 bases and J shed 0 bases, with 12 bases lying between them. CDR1 and CDR2 from the germline V gene are MNHEY and SVGEGT. The CDR3 has 16 residues. This CDR3 reads CASSYGRSNSNQPQHF. In nucleotides, the CDR3 is TGTGCCAGCAGTTATGGCAGGTCAAATAGCAATCAGCCCCAGCATTTT.

The chain has TRBV27 and TRBJ2-7, with 11 bases identical to TRBD2. This CDR3 comprises 14 residues. The germline CDR1 and CDR2 sequences are MNHEY and SMNVEV (reference sequence). J lost 3 bases, V lost 6 bases, and 4 bases had no gene match. CDR3 region: CASRPLAGVYEQYF. In DNA, the CDR3 is TGTGCCAGCAGGCCACTAGCGGGAGTCTACGAGCAGTACTTC.

The rearrangement joins TRBV20-1 to TRBJ2-2; maybe TRBD2 (5 bases). This CDR3 is 14 amino acids long. Germline values: CDR1 DFQATT, CDR2 SNEGSKA (reference sequence). Deletions cut 6 bases from V and 2 bases from J, with 13 bases between. The chain's CDR3 is CSAGWTANTGELFF. The CDR3 DNA follows: TGCAGTGCCGGGTGGACTGCTAACACCGGGGAGCTGTTTTTT.

The V and J genes are TRBV18 and TRBJ1-2, with unresolved D. Trimming took 1 base from V and 2 from J, leaving 5 bases between them. The CDR3 length is 13 residues. The germline gives CDR1 KGHSH, CDR2 LQKENI. This chain's CDR3 is CASSPLQNYGYTF. The DNA of the CDR3 is TGTGCCAGCTCACCACTACAGAACTATGGCTACACCTTC.

This sequence joins TRBV4-1 and TRBJ2-5, with D perhaps assigned TRBD1 or TRBD2 (5 bases each). Trimming cost V 2 bases and J 7 bases, with 11 bases left between them. Germline V gene sequence: CDR1 MGHRA, CDR2 YSYEKL. This CDR3 is built from 13 residues. In DNA form, the CDR3 reads TGCGCCAGCAGCCAATTGGGGGTTGGGACCCAGTACTTC. Protein sequence: CASSQLGVGTQYF.

The chain employs TRBV11-2 and TRBJ1-1; the match to TRBD1 covers 9 bases. From germline, CDR1 is SGHAT and CDR2 FQNNGV. The CDR3 is made up of 15 amino acids. The V segment lost 3 bases and the J segment 4 bases; nucleotides outside the gene matches: 6. DNA for the CDR3: TGTGCCAGCAGCTTGATTTACAGGGGGCTCACTGAAGCTTTCTTT. This translates into CASSLIYRGLTEAFF.

This clonotype showed up just a few times. The J gene is TRBJ1-6, the V gene TRBV10-1, with TRBD1 as a possible D gene (5 bases). V lost 7 bases, J lost 7 bases, and 11 bases lay in between. The CDR3 has 13 residues. CDR1 and CDR2 (germline): WNHNN, SYGVQD (reference sequence). Here the CDR3 reads CASNRGHNSPLHF. CDR3 nucleotides: TGCGCCAGCAACCGGGGCCACAATTCACCCCTCCACTTT.

This clonotype was counted only a few times. This chain connects TRBV19 to TRBJ2-5; D assignment may be TRBD1 or TRBD2 (5 bases each). CDR1 and CDR2 from the germline V gene are LNHDA and SQIVND (reference sequence). The CDR3 has 15 amino acids. Deletions cut 6 bases from V and 5 bases from J, with 19 bases between. This chain's CDR3 is CASRNRDGGRETQYF. The CDR3 nucleotides are TGTGCCAGTAGAAACCGGGACGGAGGTCGGGAGACCCAGTACTTC.

This rearrangement joins TRBV12-3 or TRBV12-4 to TRBJ1-1; the match to TRBD1 covers 10 bases. The J segment lost 0 bases and the V segment lost 1 base, leaving 2 bases of the junction unmatched. The CDR3 is made up of 16 amino acids. The CDR3 DNA reads as TGTGCCAGCAGTTTAGGGACAGGGGGGCTGAACACTGAAGCTTTCTTT. It codes for CASSLGTGGLNTEAFF.

This chain uses TRBV11-3 with TRBJ1-2; D gene ambiguous. Germline V gene data show CDR1 as SGHNT and CDR2 as YENEEA. This CDR3 is 13 amino acids long. The ends were cut back, 2 bases at V and 7 bases at J, with 11 bases in the middle. The CDR3 is CASSLLLSFGYTF. DNA for the CDR3: TGTGCCAGCAGCTTACTACTCTCTTTTGGCTACACCTTC.

This clonotype was observed a handful of times. This sequence joins TRBV21-1 and TRBJ1-1; TRBD1 is the table's D call, not checked against the DNA. TRBV21-1 is given as a pseudogene. The CDR3 is 15 residues long. The CDR3 region has the DNA TGTGCCAGCAGCAAAGAGCACAGGCGGAACACTGAAGCTTTCTTT. Protein: CASSKEHRRNTEAFF.

This clonotype was recorded once. The rearrangement links TRBV10-1 to TRBJ2-5; D tentatively reads TRBD1 or TRBD2 (7 bases each). V was cut by 2 bases and J by 3 bases, with 13 bases left in between. The CDR3 has 15 amino acids. The V gene's germline CDR1 is WNHNN and CDR2 SYGVQD (reference sequence). The CDR3 DNA sequence: TGCGCCAGCAGTGAGGGGCAGGGGGGGGAAGAGACCCAGTACTTC. It codes for CASSEGQGGEETQYF.

Concerning this clonotype itself: One end of the junction does not line up with germline, which may come from a read error. This chain links TRBV6-5 with TRBJ2-2; D is undetermined. In germline, CDR1 is MNHEY, CDR2 SVGAGI. The CDR3 length is 14 residues. CDR3 amino acids: CASTYQQTTGELFF. The CDR3 region has the DNA TGTGCCAGCACTTACCAACAGACCACCGGGGAGCTGTTTTTT.